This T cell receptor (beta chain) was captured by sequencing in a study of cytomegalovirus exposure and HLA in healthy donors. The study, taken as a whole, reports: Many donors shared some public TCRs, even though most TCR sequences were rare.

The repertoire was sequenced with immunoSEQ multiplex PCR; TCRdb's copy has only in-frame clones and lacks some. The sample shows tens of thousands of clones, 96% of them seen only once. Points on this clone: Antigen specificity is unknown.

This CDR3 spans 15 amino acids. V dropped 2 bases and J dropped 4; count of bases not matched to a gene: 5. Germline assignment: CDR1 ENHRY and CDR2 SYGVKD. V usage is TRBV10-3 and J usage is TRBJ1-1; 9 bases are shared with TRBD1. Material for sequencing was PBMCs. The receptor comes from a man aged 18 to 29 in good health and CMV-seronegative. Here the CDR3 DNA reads TGTGCCATCAGTGAGGGGACAGGGTCCCCCACTGAAGCTTTCTTT. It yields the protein CAISEGTGSPTEAFF.